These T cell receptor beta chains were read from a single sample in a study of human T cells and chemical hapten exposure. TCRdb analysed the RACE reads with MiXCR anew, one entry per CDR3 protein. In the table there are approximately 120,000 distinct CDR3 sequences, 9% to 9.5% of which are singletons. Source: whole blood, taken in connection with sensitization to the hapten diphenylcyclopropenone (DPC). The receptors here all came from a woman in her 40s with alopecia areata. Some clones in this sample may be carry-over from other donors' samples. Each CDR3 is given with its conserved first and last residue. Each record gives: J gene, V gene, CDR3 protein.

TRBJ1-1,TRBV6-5,CASSYSGQGGLNTEAFF
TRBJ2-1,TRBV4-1,CASSQLGTGINEQFF
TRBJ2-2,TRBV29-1,CSVGGTGTGELFF
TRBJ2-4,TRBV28,CASSLPGSLAKNIQYF
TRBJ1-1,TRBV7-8,CASSPGQGGTEAFF
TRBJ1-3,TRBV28,CASIQTGGSSGNTIYF
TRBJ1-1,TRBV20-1,CSAYWDKNTEAFF
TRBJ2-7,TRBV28,CASRGTASYEQYF
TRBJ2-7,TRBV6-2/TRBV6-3,CASQTGEYEQYF
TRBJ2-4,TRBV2,CASNSDGTGNIQYF
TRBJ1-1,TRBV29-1,CSVDYGTEAFF
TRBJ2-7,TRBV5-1,CASSLIRGPTYEQYF
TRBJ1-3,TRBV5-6,CASSYRKSSGNTIYF
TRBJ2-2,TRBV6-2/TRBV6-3,CASSDLDLIGELFF
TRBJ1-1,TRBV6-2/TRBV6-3,CASRPFGPTTEAFF
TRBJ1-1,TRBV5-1,CASSFTGTKNTEAFF
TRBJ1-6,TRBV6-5,CASSQTGPWQPLHF
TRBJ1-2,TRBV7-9,CASSRDGTRYGYTF
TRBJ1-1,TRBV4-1,CASSQMGLAEAFF
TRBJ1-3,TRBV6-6,CASISGGVGGNTIYF
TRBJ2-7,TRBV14,CASSQDGRAPYEQYF
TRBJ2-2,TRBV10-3,CASGLVAGELFF
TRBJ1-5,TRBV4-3,CASSQEMTGVWGNQPQHF
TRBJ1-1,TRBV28,CASSLIGWTGGMNTEAFF
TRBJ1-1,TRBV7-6,CASSPDIKATEAFF
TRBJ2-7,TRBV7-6,CASSATDRPYEQYF